This TCR beta chain appears in the sequencing data of a study of shared clonotypes between healthy human individuals. Overall study results and limits: With a handful of donors compared, around 5% of naive CD4 clonotypes were shared. Compared with clonotypes that all four donors shared, non-shared clonotypes had lower generation probabilities.

Data came from immunoSEQ multiplex PCR; TCRdb stores just in-frame clones and leaves some out. The sample holds hundreds of thousands of clones, roughly 72% seen once. Notes on this clone: As yet, its antigen is unknown. One junction end disagrees with the germline gene, perhaps due to a read error.

The CDR3 is 14 residues long. Germline loops: CDR1 LNHDA, CDR2 SQIVND (reference sequence). Sequencing used memory CD4+ T cells sorted from blood. The subset is: CD45RA-negative fraction. This TCR was sampled from a woman in her 30s in good health. This chain connects TRBV19 to TRBJ2-1; D is ambiguous. CDR3 amino acids: CASSLEANYNEQFF. The CDR3 coding sequence is TGTGCCAGTAGTTTAGAGGCGAACTACAATGAGCAGTTCTTC.